These T cell receptor beta chains were read from a single sample in a study of shared clonotypes between healthy human individuals. The assay was immunoSEQ multiplex PCR, and TCRdb's table has in-frame clones only and misses some. The sample holds approximately 590,000 clones, 95% to 96% seen once. Input material: naive CD8+ T cells sorted from blood. The origin of the receptors is a woman in her twenties or thirties in good health. Both conserved end residues are part of each CDR3. A D gene is named only where the DNA matches it firmly.

TRBJ2-7 | NA | TRBV7-9 | CASSPPFEDEQYF
TRBJ1-1 | NA | TRBV20-1 | CSAIEDEAFF
TRBJ1-2 | NA | TRBV19 | CASSIDPGLELYYGYTF
TRBJ1-1 | NA | TRBV27 | CATWGATEAFF
TRBJ1-2 | NA | TRBV4-1 | CASSLTPNRKTYGYTF
TRBJ2-1 | NA | TRBV4-1 | CASSQDVAPSYNEQFF
TRBJ2-7 | TRBD2 | TRBV5-4 | CASSLGASGNYEQYF
TRBJ2-7 | NA | TRBV28 | CASSFTSEQYF
TRBJ1-5 | NA | TRBV5-6 | CASSFWGSNQPQHF
TRBJ2-7 | NA | TRBV5-6 | CASSARLGENYYEQYF
TRBJ2-1 | NA | TRBV4-2 | CASSLRGAPRNEQFF
TRBJ2-2 | TRBD1 | TRBV28 | CASSRMTGLISGELFF
TRBJ2-7 | NA | TRBV2 | CASAQDEQYF
NA | NA | TRBV29-1 | CSVERAGVGSEQYF
TRBJ1-5 | NA | TRBV29-1 | CSVVDGSQHF
TRBJ1-6 | TRBD1 | TRBV30 | CAWGLGQGGSPLHF
TRBJ2-5 | TRBD2 | TRBV29-1 | CSVEDGRGQETQYF
TRBJ2-1 | TRBD2 | TRBV14 | CASSHGTSVFSYNEQFF
TRBJ2-3 | NA | TRBV27 | CASSYGIGGMTDTQYF
TRBJ2-7 | TRBD2 | TRBV28 | CASSTSISGTSGNYTHKPYEQYF
TRBJ2-1 | TRBD2 | TRBV27 | CASSSGTSGRDEQFF
TRBJ1-2 | NA | TRBV28 | CASSLRTVNYGYTF
TRBJ1-1 | NA | TRBV7-9 | CASSSRQMNTEAFF
TRBJ2-1 | NA | TRBV9 | CASSVASGYEQFF
TRBJ2-7 | NA | TRBV10-2 | CASSELYEQYF
TRBJ2-2 | TRBD1 | TRBV5-8 | CASSWDRTTGELFF
TRBJ2-5 | TRBD2 | TRBV28 | CASSLTSEQETQYF
TRBJ1-1 | NA | TRBV5-4 | CASSYDLEAEAFF
TRBJ2-1 | NA | TRBV2 | CASRTDYNEQFF
TRBJ1-1 | TRBD1 | TRBV6-6 | CASSQTGEGSEAFF
TRBJ1-1 | NA | TRBV5-6 | CASSLVRENTEAFF
TRBJ1-1 | NA | TRBV2 | CASTMVGAELNTEAFF
NA | TRBD1 | TRBV20-1 | CSATTGSEQYF
TRBJ2-1 | NA | TRBV7-9 | CASSLGSNEQFF
TRBJ2-5 | TRBD2 | TRBV29-1 | CSVDIGLAAWETQYF
TRBJ1-1 | NA | TRBV12-2 | CASRLEESISQGAFAEAFF
TRBJ1-3 | TRBD1 | TRBV25-1 | CASSEQTPGTGSGNTIYF
TRBJ2-7 | TRBD1 | TRBV10-2 | CASSPDRPYEQYF
TRBJ2-6 | NA | TRBV7-9 | CASSLKGARGSGANVLTF
TRBJ1-5 | NA | TRBV19 | CASNQGHQPQHF
TRBJ2-3 | NA | TRBV10-1 | CASSELEEGLSTDTQYF
TRBJ1-1 | NA | TRBV27 | CASSLRTVNTEAFF
TRBJ2-6 | NA | TRBV5-4 | CASSLGIQTSGANVLTF
TRBJ2-3 | NA | TRBV6-1 | CASSEGVADTQYF
TRBJ1-5 | NA | TRBV28 | CASSFTGLGNQPQHF
TRBJ2-3 | TRBD1 | TRBV4-1 | CASSEQGVLSTDTQYF
TRBJ2-5 | NA | TRBV27 | CASSRGLTGETQYF
TRBJ2-1 | NA | TRBV7-9 | CASSLGPGLDNEQFF
NA | NA | TRBV5-6 | CASSFGLSYEQYF
TRBJ2-3 | TRBD2 | TRBV5-6 | CASSLGLAVITDTQYF
TRBJ2-1 | TRBD2 | TRBV4-2 | CASSRQLAGALDEQFF
TRBJ2-2 | NA | TRBV5-4 | CASSKTNTGELFF
TRBJ2-5 | NA | TRBV12-5 | CASGFSDSKWETQYF